A selection of T cell receptor beta chains follows, all from one sample in a study of T cell repertoires in cytomegalovirus infection. TCRdb reanalysed the reads using MiXCR and keeps one entry per CDR3 protein. The top ten hold less than 10% of the sample, which has roughly 640,000 distinct CDR3 sequences, 24% seen once. The sample was CD8+ T cells from PBMCs. All receptors derive from a human donor in good health (CMV status not recorded). Some clones in this sample may be carry-over from other donors' samples. Each CDR3 is given with its conserved first and last residue. The D gene is left open where the match is weak. Some rows mark clone size as missing; the rest say once, few, many or name a class of expanded clone.

j_gene | abundance | d_gene | v_gene | CDR3aa | CDR3nt
TRBJ1-1 | . | TRBD1 | TRBV28 | CASSLNGQVVMNTEAFF | TGTGCCAGCAGTCTAAACGGACAGGTTGTCATGAACACTGAAGCTTTCTTT
TRBJ1-2 | many | TRBD1 | TRBV7-8 | CASSSPRTGGGGYTF | TGTGCCAGCAGCTCCCCCCGGACAGGGGGTGGTGGCTACACCTTC
TRBJ2-7 | few | . | TRBV7-9 | CASSAPGFFNEQYF | TGTGCCAGCAGTGCTCCGGGATTTTTCAACGAGCAGTACTTC
TRBJ2-2 | few | . | TRBV12-3/TRBV12-4 | CASSFQRANTGELFF | TGTGCCAGCAGTTTCCAGCGGGCGAACACCGGGGAGCTGTTTTTT
TRBJ1-6 | . | TRBD1 | TRBV20-1 | CSAAGTEFNSPLHF | TGCAGTGCGGCCGGGACAGAGTTTAATTCACCCCTCCACTTT
TRBJ1-1 | . | . | TRBV28 | CASSSTGPAEAEAFF | TGTGCCAGCAGTTCGACAGGTCCAGCTGAGGCTGAAGCTTTCTTT
TRBJ1-4 | . | . | TRBV12-3/TRBV12-4 | CASRIREKLFF | TGTGCCAGCAGGATAAGGGAAAAACTGTTTTTT
TRBJ2-5 | . | TRBD1 | TRBV7-9 | CASSSAWDRGRYETQYF | TGTGCCAGCAGCTCCGCATGGGACAGGGGGCGATATGAGACCCAGTACTTC
TRBJ1-5 | . | . | TRBV7-9 | CASRRDGGSQPQHF | TGTGCCAGCAGGCGGGACGGAGGGAGTCAGCCCCAGCATTTT
TRBJ2-1 | few | TRBD1 | TRBV27 | CASSFRTGFREQFF | TGTGCCAGCAGTTTCCGGACAGGGTTCCGTGAGCAGTTCTTC
TRBJ1-1 | . | . | TRBV7-9 | CASSGGSLENTEAFF | TGTGCCAGCAGCGGCGGGTCTCTTGAGAACACTGAAGCTTTCTTT
TRBJ1-1 | few | . | TRBV5-1 | CASSFGSGMNTEAFF | TGCGCCAGCAGCTTCGGCAGTGGAATGAACACTGAAGCTTTCTTT
TRBJ1-2 | many | TRBD1 | TRBV7-2 | CASSLPGTGVYGYTF | TGTGCCAGCAGCTTACCCGGGACAGGGGTTTATGGCTACACCTTC
TRBJ2-7 | . | TRBD2 | TRBV7-6 | CASGGGLYEQYF | TGTGCCTCGGGAGGCGGGTTGTACGAGCAGTACTTC
TRBJ1-1 | many | . | TRBV2 | CASRDHGAFF | TGTGCCAGCAGGGACCACGGAGCTTTCTTT
TRBJ2-1 | many | . | TRBV4-1 | CASSQEGQGGVGEQFF | TGCGCCAGCAGCCAAGAAGGCCAGGGGGGAGTTGGTGAGCAGTTCTTC
TRBJ2-7 | few | . | TRBV20-1 | CSARVLSSDAGSYEQYF | TGCAGTGCTAGGGTCCTCTCCTCGGACGCCGGCTCCTACGAGCAGTACTTC
TRBJ1-2 | few | TRBD1 | TRBV2 | CATLGDRGSRAYGYTF | TGTGCCACCCTCGGGGACAGGGGATCCCGGGCCTATGGCTACACCTTC
TRBJ2-3 | few | . | TRBV28 | CASSPLPGDAQYF | TGTGCCAGCAGTCCTCTCCCGGGGGACGCGCAGTATTTT
TRBJ2-5 | . | . | TRBV28 | CASSPGAQNQETQYF | TGTGCCAGCAGTCCAGGGGCGCAGAACCAAGAGACCCAGTACTTC
TRBJ2-4 | few | . | TRBV7-9 | CASSPPRQAKNIQYF | TGTGCCAGCAGCCCCCCCCGGCAGGCCAAAAACATTCAGTACTTC
TRBJ2-7 | few | . | TRBV20-1 | CSARGFHEQYF | TGCAGTGCTCGGGGGTTCCACGAGCAGTACTTC
TRBJ2-2 | few | . | TRBV6-2/TRBV6-3 | CASSLGGPPGELFF | TGTGCCAGCAGTTTGGGGGGCCCCCCCGGGGAGCTGTTTTTT
TRBJ2-1 | many | . | TRBV7-9 | CASSFVGDEQFF | TGTGCCAGCAGCTTCGTGGGGGATGAGCAGTTCTTC
TRBJ1-1 | few | . | TRBV4-1 | CASSQDRVGAFF | TGCGCCAGCAGCCAAGACAGGGTTGGAGCTTTCTTT
TRBJ1-2 | once | . | TRBV5-1 | CASFGGRGYTF | TGCGCCAGCTTTGGGGGACGAGGCTACACCTTC
TRBJ2-7 | . | TRBD1 | TRBV20-1 | CSAQTGGTYEQYF | TGCAGTGCTCAAACAGGGGGGACCTACGAGCAGTACTTC
TRBJ2-5 | many | . | TRBV28 | CASSSGAGIEEETQYF | TGTGCCAGCAGCTCTGGTGCAGGGATAGAGGAGGAGACCCAGTACTTC
TRBJ2-7 | . | . | TRBV6-5 | CASSYYQGHHEQYF | TGTGCCAGCAGTTACTATCAGGGGCACCACGAGCAGTACTTC